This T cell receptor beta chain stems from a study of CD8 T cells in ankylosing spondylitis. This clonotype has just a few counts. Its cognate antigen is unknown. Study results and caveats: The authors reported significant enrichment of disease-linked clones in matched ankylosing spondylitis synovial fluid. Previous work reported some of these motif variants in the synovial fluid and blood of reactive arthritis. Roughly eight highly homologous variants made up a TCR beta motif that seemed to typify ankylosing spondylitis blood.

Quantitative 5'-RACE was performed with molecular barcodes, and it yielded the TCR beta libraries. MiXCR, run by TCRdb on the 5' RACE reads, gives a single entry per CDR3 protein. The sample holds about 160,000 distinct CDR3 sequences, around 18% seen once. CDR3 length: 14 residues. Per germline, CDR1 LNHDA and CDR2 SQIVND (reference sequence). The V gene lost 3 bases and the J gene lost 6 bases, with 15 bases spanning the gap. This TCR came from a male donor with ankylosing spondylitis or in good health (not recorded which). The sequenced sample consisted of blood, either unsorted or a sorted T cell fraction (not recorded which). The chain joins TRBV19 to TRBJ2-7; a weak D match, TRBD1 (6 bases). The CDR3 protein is CASSIRDKGVEQYF. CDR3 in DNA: TGTGCCAGTAGTATTAGGGACAAGGGAGTCGAGCAGTACTTC.